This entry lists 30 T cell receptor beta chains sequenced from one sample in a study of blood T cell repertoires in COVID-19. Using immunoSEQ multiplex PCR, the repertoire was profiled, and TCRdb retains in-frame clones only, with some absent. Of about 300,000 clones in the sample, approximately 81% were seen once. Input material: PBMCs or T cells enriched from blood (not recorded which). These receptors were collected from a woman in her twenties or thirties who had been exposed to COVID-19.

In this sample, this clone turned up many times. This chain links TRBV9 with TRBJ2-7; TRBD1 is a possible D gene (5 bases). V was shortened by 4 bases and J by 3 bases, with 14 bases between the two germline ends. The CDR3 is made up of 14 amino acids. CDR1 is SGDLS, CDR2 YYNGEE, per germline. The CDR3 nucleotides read TGTGCCAGCAGCTCAGGGCAGGGCGGCTACGAGCAGTACTTC. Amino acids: CASSSGQGGYEQYF.

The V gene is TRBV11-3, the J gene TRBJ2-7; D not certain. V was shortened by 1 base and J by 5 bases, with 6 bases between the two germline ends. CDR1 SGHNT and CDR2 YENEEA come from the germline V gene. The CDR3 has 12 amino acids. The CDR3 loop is CASSLVADEQYF. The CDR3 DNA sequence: TGTGCCAGCAGCTTAGTTGCGGACGAGCAGTACTTC.

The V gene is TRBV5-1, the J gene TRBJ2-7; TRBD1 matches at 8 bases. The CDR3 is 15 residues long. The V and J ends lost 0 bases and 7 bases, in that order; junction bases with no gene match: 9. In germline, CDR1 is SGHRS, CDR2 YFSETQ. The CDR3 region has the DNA TGCGCCAGCAGCTTGGCCGGGCAGGGGGCGAAAGAGCAGTACTTC. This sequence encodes CASSLAGQGAKEQYF.

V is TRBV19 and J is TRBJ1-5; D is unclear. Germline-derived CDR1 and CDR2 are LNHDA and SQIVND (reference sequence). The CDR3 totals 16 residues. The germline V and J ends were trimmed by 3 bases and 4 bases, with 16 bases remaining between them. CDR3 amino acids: CASSIKILRFNQPQHF. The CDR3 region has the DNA TGTGCCAGTAGTATTAAAATCCTCCGGTTTAATCAGCCCCAGCATTTT.

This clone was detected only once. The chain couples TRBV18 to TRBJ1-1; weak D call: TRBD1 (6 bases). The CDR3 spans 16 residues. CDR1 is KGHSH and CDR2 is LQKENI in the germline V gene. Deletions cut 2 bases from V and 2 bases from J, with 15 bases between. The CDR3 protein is CASSPVVSQGNTEAFF. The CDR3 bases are TGTGCCAGCTCACCAGTAGTTTCACAGGGAAACACTGAAGCTTTCTTT.

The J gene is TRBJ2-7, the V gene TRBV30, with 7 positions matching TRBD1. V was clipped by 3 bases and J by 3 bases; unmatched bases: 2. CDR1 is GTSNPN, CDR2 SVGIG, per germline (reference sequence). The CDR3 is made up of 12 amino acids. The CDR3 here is CAWRRDSYEQYF. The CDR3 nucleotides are TGTGCCTGGAGACGGGACAGCTACGAGCAGTACTTC.

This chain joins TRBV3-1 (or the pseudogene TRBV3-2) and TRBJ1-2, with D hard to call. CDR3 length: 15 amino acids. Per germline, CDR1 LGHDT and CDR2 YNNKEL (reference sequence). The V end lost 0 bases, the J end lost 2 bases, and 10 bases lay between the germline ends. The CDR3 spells CASSQDLQVNYGYTF. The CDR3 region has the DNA TGTGCCAGCAGCCAAGATCTGCAGGTCAACTATGGCTACACCTTC.

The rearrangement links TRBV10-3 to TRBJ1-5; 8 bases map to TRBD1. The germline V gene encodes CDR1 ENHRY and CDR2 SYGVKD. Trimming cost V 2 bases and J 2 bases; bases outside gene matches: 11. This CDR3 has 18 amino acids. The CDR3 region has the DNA TGTGCCATCAGTGAGCAAACAGGGGGAAGAATGGGCAATCAGCCCCAGCATTTT. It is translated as CAISEQTGGRMGNQPQHF.

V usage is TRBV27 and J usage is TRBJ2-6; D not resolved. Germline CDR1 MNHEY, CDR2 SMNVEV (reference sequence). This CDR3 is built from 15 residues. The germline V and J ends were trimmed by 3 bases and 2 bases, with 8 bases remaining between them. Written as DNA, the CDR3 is TGTGCCAGCAGTTTGGTGGCACCTGGGGCCAACGTCCTGACTTTC. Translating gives CASSLVAPGANVLTF.

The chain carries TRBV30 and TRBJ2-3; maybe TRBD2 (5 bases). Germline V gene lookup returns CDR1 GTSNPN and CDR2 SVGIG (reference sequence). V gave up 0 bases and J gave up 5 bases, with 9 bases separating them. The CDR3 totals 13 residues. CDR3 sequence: CAWSVRERDTQYF. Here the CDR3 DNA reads TGTGCCTGGAGTGTGAGGGAGAGAGATACGCAGTATTTT.

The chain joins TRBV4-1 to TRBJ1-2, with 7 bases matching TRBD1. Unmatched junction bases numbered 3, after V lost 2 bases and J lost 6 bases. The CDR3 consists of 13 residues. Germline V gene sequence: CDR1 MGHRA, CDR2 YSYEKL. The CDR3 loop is CASSQNTGDGYTF. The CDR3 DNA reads TGCGCCAGCAGCCAAAACACAGGGGATGGCTACACCTTC.

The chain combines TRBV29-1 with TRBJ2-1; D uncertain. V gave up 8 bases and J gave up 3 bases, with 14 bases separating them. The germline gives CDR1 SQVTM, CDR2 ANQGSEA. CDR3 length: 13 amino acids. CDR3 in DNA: TGCAGCTTCATTAATTCAGACTACAATGAGCAGTTCTTC. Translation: CSFINSDYNEQFF.

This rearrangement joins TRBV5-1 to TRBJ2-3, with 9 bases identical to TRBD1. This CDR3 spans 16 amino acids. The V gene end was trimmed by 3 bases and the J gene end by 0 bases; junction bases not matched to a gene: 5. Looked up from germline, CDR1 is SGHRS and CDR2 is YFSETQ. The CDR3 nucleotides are TGCGCCAGCAGCTCAACAGGGGGCGCTAGCACAGATACGCAGTATTTT. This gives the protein CASSSTGGASTDTQYF.

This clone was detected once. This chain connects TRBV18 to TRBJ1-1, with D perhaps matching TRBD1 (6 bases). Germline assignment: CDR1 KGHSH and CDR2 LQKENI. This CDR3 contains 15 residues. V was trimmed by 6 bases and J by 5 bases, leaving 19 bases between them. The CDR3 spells CASSSVGGQGTEAFF. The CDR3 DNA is TGTGCCAGCTCCTCGGTGGGGGGGCAGGGGACTGAAGCTTTCTTT.

The CDR3: CASSLPMTGSYEQYF. The CDR3 DNA reads TGTGCCAGCAGCTTACCGATGACAGGATCCTACGAGCAGTACTTC. The gene calls are TRBV5-6 and TRBJ2-7; a weak D match, TRBD1 (6 bases). CDR1 and CDR2 from the germline V gene are SGHDT and YYEEEE. CDR3 length: 15 residues. The ends were cut back, 2 bases at V and 1 base at J, with 13 bases in the middle.

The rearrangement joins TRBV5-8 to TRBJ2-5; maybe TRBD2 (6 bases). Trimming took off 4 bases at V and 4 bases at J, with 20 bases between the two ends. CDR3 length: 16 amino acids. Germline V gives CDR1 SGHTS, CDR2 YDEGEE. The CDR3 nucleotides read TGTGCCAGCAGCACCCTGGAGGGAAGGGACGCAGAGACCCAGTACTTC. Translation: CASSTLEGRDAETQYF.

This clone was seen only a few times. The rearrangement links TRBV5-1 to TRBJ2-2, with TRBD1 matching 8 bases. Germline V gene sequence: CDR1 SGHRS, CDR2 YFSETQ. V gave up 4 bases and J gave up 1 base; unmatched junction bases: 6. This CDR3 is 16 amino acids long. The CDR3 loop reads CASSVTGQGNTGELFF. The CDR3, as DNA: TGCGCCAGCAGCGTCACCGGACAGGGGAACACCGGGGAGCTGTTTTTT. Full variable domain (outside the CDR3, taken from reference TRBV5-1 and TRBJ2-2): KAGVTQTPRYLIKTRGQQVTLSCSPISGHRSVSWYQQTPGQGLQFLFEYFSETQRNKGNFPGRFSGRQFSNSRSEMNVSTLELGDSALYLCASSVTGQGNTGELFFGEGSRLTVL.

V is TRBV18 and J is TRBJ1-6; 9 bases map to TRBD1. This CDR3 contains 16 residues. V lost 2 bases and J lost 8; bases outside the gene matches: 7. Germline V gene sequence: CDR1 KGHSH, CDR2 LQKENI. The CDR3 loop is CASSPEPGQGHSPLHF. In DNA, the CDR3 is TGTGCCAGCTCACCAGAACCGGGACAGGGACATTCACCCCTCCACTTT.

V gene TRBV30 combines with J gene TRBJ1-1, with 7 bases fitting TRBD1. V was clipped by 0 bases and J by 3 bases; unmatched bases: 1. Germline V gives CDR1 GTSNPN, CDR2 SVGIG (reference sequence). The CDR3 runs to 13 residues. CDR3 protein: CAWSVQGHTEAFF. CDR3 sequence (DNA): TGTGCCTGGAGTGTACAGGGGCACACTGAAGCTTTCTTT.

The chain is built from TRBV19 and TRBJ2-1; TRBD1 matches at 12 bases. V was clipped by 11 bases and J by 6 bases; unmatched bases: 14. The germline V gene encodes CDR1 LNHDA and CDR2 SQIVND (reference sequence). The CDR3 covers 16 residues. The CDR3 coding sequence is TGTGCCTCCCTTCCTGGGGGGACAGGGGGCTCCAATGAGCAGTTCTTC. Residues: CASLPGGTGGSNEQFF.

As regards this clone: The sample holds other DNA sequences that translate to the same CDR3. The CDR3 loop reads CASSLNQPQHF. The DNA of the CDR3 is TGTGCCAGCAGTCTCAATCAGCCCCAGCATTTT. The chain uses TRBV28 and TRBJ1-5; D ambiguous. The CDR3 is made up of 11 amino acids. V lost 5 bases and J 3 bases, leaving 2 bases between the germline ends. Germline CDR1 MDHEN, CDR2 SYDVKM.

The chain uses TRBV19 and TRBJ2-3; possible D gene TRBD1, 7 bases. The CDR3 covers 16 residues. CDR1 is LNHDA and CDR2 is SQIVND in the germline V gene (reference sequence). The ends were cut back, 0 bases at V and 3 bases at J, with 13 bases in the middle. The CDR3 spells CASSIDRAGGTDTQYF. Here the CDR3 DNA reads TGTGCCAGTAGTATAGATCGGGCAGGGGGGACAGATACGCAGTATTTT.

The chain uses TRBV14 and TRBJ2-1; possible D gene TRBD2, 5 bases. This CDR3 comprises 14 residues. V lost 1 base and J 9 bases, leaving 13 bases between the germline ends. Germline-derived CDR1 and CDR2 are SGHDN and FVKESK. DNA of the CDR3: TGTGCCAGCAGCCAAGCTTCGGGGTGGGGTGAGCAGTTCTTC. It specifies CASSQASGWGEQFF.

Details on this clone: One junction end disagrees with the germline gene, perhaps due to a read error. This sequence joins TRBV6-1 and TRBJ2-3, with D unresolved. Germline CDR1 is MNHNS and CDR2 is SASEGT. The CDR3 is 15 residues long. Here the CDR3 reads CASREGPLGTDTQYF. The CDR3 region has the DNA TGTGCCAGCAGGGAAGGGCCCTTGGGCACAGATACGCAGTATTTT.

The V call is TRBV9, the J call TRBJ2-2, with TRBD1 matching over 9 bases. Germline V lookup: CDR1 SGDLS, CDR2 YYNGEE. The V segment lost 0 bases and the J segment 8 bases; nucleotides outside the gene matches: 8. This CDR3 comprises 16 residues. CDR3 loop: CASSVAGTGHWGELFF. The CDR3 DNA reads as TGTGCCAGCAGCGTAGCTGGGACAGGGCATTGGGGGGAGCTGTTTTTT.

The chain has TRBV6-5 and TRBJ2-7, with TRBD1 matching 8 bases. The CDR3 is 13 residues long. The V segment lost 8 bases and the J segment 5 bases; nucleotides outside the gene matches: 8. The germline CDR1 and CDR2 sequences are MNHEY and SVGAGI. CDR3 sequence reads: CASATGAGNEQYF. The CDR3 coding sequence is TGTGCCAGCGCGACAGGGGCCGGGAACGAGCAGTACTTC.

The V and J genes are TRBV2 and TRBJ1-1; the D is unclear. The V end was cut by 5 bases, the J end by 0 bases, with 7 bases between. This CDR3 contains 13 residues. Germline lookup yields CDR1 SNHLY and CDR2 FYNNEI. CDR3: CASSPQLNTEAFF. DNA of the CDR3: TGTGCCAGCAGTCCTCAGTTGAACACTGAAGCTTTCTTT.

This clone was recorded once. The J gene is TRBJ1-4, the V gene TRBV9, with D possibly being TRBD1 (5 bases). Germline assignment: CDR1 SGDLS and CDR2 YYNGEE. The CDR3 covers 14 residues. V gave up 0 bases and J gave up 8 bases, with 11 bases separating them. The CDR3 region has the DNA TGTGCCAGCAGCGTAGTCGGGGGACCGGAAAAACTGTTTTTT. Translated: CASSVVGGPEKLFF.

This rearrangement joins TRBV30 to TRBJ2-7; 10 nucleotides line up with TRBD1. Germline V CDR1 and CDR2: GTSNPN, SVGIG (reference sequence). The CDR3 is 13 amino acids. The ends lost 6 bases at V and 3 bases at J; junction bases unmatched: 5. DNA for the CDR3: TGTGCCTGTTGGACAGGGGGTTTCTACGAGCAGTACTTC. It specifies CACWTGGFYEQYF.

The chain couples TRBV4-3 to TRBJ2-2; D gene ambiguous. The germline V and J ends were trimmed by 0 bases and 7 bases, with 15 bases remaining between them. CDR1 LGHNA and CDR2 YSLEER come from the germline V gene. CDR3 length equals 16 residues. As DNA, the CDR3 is TGCGCCAGCAGCCAAGATCATGTGGCATCGGGCGGGGAGCTGTTTTTT. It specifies CASSQDHVASGGELFF.